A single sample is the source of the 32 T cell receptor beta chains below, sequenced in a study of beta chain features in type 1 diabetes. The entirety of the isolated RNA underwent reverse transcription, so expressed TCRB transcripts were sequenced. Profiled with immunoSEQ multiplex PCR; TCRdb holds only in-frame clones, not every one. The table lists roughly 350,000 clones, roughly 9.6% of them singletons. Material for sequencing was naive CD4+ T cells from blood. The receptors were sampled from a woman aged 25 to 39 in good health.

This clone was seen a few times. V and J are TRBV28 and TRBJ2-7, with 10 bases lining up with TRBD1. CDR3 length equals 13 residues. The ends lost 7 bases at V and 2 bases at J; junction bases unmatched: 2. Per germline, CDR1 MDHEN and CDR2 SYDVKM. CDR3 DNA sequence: TGTGCCAGCAAGGGACAGGGGACCTACGAGCAGTACTTC. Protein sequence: CASKGQGTYEQYF.

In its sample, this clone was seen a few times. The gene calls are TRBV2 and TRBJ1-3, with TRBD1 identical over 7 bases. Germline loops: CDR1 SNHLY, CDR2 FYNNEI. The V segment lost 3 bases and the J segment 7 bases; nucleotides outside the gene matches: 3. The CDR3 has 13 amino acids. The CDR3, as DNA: TGTGCCAGCAGTGAGGGACAGAGTAACACCATATATTTT. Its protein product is CASSEGQSNTIYF.

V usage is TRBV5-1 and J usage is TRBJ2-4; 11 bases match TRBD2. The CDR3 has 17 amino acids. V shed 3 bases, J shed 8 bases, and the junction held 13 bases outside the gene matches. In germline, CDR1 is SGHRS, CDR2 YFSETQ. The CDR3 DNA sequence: TGCGCCAGCAGCTCGGGGACTAGCGGAAGAGGGGAATACATTCAGTACTTC. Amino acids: CASSSGTSGRGEYIQYF. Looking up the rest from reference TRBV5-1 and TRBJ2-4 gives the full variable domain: KAGVTQTPRYLIKTRGQQVTLSCSPISGHRSVSWYQQTPGQGLQFLFEYFSETQRNKGNFPGRFSGRQFSNSRSEMNVSTLELGDSALYLCASSSGTSGRGEYIQYFGAGTRLSVL.

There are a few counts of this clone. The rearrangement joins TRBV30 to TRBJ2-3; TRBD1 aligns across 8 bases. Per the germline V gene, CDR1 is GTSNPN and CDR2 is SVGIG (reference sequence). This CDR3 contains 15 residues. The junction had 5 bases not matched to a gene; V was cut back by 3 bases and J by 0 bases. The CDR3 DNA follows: TGTGCCTGGAGCGGGGACAGGTTAAGCACAGATACGCAGTATTTT. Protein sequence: CAWSGDRLSTDTQYF.

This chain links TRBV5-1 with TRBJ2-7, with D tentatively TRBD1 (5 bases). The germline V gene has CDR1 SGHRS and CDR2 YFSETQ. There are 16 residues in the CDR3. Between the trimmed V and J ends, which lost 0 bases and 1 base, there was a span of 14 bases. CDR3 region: CASSLVGSGNSYEQYF. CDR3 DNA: TGCGCCAGCAGCTTGGTGGGATCAGGGAATTCCTACGAGCAGTACTTC.

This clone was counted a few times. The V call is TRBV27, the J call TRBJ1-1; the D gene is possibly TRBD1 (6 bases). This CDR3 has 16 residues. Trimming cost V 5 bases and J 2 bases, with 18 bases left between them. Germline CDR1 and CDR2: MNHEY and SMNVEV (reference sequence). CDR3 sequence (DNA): TGTGCCAGCAGTCGCGCAGGGGCCATAGGTAACACTGAAGCTTTCTTT. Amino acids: CASSRAGAIGNTEAFF.

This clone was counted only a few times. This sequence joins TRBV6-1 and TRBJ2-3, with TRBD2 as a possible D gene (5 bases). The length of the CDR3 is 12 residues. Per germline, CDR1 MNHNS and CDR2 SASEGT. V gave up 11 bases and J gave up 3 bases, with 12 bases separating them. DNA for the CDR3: TGTGCCCTCGAGGGAGCTACAGATACGCAGTATTTT. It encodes CALEGATDTQYF.

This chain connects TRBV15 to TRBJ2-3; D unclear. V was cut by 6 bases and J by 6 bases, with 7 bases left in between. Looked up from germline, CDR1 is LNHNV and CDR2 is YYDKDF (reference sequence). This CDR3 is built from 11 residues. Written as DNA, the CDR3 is TGTGCCACCAGGGCCGGGGATACGCAGTATTTT. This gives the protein CATRAGDTQYF.

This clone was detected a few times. This chain's CDR3 is CAWSYTGVEAFF. The CDR3 DNA reads TGTGCCTGGAGTTATACAGGGGTTGAAGCTTTCTTT. This chain links TRBV30 with TRBJ1-1; 7 nucleotides agree with TRBD1. This CDR3 spans 12 amino acids. Germline V gene data show CDR1 as GTSNPN and CDR2 as SVGIG (reference sequence). V dropped 2 bases and J dropped 7; count of bases not matched to a gene: 4. The entire variable domain, with the rest obtained from reference TRBV30 and TRBJ1-1, is as follows: SQTIHQWPATLVQPVGSPLSLECTVEGTSNPNLYWYRQAAGRGLQLLFYSVGIGQISSEVPQNLSASRPQDRQFILSSKKLLLSDSGFYLCAWSYTGVEAFFGQGTRLTVV.

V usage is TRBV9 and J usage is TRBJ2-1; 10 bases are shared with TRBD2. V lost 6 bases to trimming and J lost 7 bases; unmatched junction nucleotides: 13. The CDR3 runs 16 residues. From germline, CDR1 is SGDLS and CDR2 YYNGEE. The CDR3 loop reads CASTRGWGTSDNEQFF. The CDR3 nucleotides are TGTGCCAGCACCCGAGGGTGGGGGACTAGCGATAATGAGCAGTTCTTC.

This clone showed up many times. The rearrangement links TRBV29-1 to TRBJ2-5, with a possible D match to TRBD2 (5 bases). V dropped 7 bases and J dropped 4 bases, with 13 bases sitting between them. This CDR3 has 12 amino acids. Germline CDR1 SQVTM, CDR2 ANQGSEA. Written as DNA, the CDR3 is TGCAGCGCTACTAGGGTGGGAGAGACCCAGTACTTC. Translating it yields CSATRVGETQYF.

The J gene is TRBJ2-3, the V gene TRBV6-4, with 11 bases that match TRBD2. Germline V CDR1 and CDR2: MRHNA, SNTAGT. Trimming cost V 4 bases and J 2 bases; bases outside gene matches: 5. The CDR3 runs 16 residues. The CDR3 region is CASSVGTSGYTDTQYF. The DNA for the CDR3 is TGTGCCAGCAGTGTAGGGACTAGCGGCTACACAGATACGCAGTATTTT.

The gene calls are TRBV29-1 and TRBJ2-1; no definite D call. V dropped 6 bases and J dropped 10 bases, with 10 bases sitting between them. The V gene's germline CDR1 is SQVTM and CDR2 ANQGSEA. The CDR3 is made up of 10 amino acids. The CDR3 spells CSVTPREQFF. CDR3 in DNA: TGCAGCGTCACCCCTCGGGAGCAGTTCTTC.

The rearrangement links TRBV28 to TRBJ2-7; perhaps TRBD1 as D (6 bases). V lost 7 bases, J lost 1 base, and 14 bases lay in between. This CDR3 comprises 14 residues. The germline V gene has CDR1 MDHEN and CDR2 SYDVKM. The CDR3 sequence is CASTSGAGSYEQYF. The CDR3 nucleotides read TGTGCCAGCACCTCAGGGGCAGGGTCCTACGAGCAGTACTTC.

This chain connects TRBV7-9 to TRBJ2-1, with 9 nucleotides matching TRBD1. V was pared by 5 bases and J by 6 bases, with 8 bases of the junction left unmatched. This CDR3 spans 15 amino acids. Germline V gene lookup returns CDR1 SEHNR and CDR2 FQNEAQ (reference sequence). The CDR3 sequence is CASSLTGTGFNEQFF. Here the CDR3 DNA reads TGTGCCAGCAGCCTAACCGGGACAGGGTTCAATGAGCAGTTCTTC.

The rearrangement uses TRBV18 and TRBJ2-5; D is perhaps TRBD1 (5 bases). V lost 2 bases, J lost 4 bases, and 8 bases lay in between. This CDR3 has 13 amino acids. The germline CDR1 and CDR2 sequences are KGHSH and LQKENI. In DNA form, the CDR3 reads TGTGCCAGCTCACCAAGGGGTAGAGAGACCCAGTACTTC. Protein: CASSPRGRETQYF.

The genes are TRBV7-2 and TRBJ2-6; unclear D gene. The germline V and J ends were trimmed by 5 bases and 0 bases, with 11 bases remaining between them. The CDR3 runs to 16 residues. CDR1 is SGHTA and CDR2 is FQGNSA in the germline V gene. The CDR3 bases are TGTGCCAGCAGCACCACCTCTACCTCTGGGGCCAACGTCCTGACTTTC. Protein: CASSTTSTSGANVLTF. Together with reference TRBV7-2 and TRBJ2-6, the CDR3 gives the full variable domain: GAGVSQSPSNKVTEKGKDVELRCDPISGHTALYWYRQSLGQGLEFLIYFQGNSAPDKSGLPSDRFSAERTGGSVSTLTIQRTQQEDSAVYLCASSTTSTSGANVLTFGAGSRLTVL.

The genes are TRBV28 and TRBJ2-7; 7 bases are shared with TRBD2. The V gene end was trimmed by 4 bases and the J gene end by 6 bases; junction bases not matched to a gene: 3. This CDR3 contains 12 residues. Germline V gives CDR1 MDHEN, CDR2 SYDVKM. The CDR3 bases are TGTGCCAGCAGTTCCGGGAGGCCCGAGCAGTACTTC. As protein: CASSSGRPEQYF.

The CDR3 DNA sequence: TGTGCCAGCAGTTTAGACAGGGTCAATGAGCAGTTCTTC. Translating gives CASSLDRVNEQFF. The chain recombines TRBV28 with TRBJ2-1; 7 nucleotides match TRBD1. There are 13 residues in the CDR3. V dropped 2 bases and J dropped 6; count of bases not matched to a gene: 1. CDR1 MDHEN and CDR2 SYDVKM come from the germline V gene.

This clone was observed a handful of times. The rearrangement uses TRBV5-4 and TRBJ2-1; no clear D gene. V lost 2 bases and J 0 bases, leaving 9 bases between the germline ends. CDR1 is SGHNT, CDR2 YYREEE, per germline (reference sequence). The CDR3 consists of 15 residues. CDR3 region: CASSFSASSYNEQFF. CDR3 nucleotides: TGTGCCAGCAGCTTCAGCGCGAGCTCCTACAATGAGCAGTTCTTC.

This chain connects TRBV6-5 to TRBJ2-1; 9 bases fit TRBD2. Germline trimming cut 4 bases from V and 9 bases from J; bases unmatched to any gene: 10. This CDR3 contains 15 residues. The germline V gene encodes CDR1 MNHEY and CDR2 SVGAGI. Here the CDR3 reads CASSFGSGSQGEQFF. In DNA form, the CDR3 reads TGTGCCAGCAGTTTTGGTAGCGGGAGCCAAGGTGAGCAGTTCTTC.

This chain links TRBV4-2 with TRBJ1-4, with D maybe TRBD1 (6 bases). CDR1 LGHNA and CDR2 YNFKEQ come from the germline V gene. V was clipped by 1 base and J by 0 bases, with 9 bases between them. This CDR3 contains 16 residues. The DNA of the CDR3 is TGTGCCAGCAGCCAAGGGTGGACAGCAACTAATGAAAAACTGTTTTTT. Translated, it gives CASSQGWTATNEKLFF.

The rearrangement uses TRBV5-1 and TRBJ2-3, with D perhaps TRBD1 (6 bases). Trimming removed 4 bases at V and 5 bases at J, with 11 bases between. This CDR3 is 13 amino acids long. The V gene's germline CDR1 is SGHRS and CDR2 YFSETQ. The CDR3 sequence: CASSLGHGDTQYF. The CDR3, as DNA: TGCGCCAGCAGCCTGGGACATGGAGATACGCAGTATTTT.

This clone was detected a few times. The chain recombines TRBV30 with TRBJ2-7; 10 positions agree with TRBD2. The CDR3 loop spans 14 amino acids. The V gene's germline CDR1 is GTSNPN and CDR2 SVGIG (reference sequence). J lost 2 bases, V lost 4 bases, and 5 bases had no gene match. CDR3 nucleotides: TGTGCCTGGACCCCCGGGACTAGCGCCTACGAGCAGTACTTC. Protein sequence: CAWTPGTSAYEQYF.

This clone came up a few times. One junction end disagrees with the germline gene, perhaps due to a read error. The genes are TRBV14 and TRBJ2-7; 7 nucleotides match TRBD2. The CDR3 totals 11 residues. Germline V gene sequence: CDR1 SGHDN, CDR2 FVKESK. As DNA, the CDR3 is TGTGCCAGCAGCCCCTCCGGGACTATCAGCTTC. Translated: CASSPSGTISF.

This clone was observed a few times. CDR3 DNA: TGTGCCAGCAGCACATACCTGAACACTGAAGCTTTCTTT. Translation: CASSTYLNTEAFF. The V gene is TRBV11-2, the J gene TRBJ1-1, with D hard to call. The CDR3 extends over 13 amino acids. Germline V gives CDR1 SGHAT, CDR2 FQNNGV. The ends were cut back, 5 bases at V and 0 bases at J, with 7 bases in the middle.

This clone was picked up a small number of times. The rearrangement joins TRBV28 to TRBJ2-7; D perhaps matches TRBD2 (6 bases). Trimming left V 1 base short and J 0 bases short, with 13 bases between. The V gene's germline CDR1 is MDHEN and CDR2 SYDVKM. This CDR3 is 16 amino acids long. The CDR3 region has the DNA TGTGCCAGCAGTTTATCGCCTAGCGCGAGCTCCTACGAGCAGTACTTC. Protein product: CASSLSPSASSYEQYF.

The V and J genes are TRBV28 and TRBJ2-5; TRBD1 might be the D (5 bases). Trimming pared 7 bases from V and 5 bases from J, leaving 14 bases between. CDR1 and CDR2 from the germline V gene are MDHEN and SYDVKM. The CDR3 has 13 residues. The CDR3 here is CASTDRFSETQYF. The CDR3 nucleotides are TGTGCCAGCACCGACAGATTCTCGGAGACCCAGTACTTC.

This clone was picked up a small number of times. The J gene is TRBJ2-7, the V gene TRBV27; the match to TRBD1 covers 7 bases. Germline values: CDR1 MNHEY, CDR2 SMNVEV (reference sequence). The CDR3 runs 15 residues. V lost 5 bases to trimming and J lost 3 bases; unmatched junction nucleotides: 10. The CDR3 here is CASSPPTGRYYEQYF. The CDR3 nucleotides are TGTGCCAGCAGTCCACCGACAGGGCGATACTACGAGCAGTACTTC.

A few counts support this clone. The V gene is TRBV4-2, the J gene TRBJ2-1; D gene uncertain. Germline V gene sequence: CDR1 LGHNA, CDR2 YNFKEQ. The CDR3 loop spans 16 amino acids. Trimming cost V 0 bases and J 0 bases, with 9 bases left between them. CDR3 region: CASSQEAASSYNEQFF. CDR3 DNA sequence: TGTGCCAGCAGCCAAGAAGCCGCGAGCTCCTACAATGAGCAGTTCTTC.

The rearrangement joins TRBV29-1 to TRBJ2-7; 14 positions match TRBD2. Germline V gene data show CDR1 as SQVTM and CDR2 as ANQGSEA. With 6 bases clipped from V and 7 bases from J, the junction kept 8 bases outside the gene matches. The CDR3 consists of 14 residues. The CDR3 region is CSVTRLAGGREQYF. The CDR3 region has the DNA TGCAGCGTCACCCGACTAGCGGGAGGGAGGGAGCAGTACTTC.

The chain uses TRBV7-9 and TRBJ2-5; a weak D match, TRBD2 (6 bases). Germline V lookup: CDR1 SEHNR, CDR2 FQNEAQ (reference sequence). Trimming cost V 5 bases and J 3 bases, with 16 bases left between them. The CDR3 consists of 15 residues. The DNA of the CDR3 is TGTGCCAGCAGCCGCGGGGCAGCCGGTAAAGAGACCCAGTACTTC. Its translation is CASSRGAAGKETQYF.